The next 10 T cell receptor beta chains were all read from a single sample in a study of shared clonotypes between healthy human individuals (dated by TCRdb to about 2020). The library came from the immunoSEQ multiplex PCR assay. TCRdb retrieved this table from immuneACCESS and kept in-frame rearrangements only. Not all clones are present; in checked studies, unresolved V genes account for under half, and no reason is known for the remainder. This sample holds around 510,000 clones; approximately 95% were observed only once. Approximately 0.06% of the sample goes to the ten largest clones. Sequenced input: naive CD4+ T cells sorted from blood. This specimen's cell subset or site label, per the study, means: CD45RA+ positively selected. These TCRs come from a woman in her 30s in good health.

V is TRBV5-5 and J is TRBJ2-2; D possibly corresponds to TRBD1 (6 bases). This CDR3 has 15 residues. V lost 1 base to trimming and J lost 1 base, with 8 bases between them. CDR1 is SGHKS and CDR2 is YYEKEE in the germline V gene (reference sequence). Here the CDR3 reads CASSLRRGNTGELFF. The CDR3 DNA reads as TGTGCCAGCAGCTTGCGCAGGGGGAACACCGGGGAGCTGTTTTTT.

This chain joins TRBV28 and TRBJ1-4, with 9 bases identical to TRBD1. Germline V CDR1 and CDR2: MDHEN, SYDVKM. This CDR3 is built from 13 residues. Trimming took 5 bases from V and 11 from J; bases not matched to a gene: 6. The DNA for the CDR3 is TGTGCCAGCAGTGCCCCCGGGACAGGGAAACTGTTTTTT. It is translated as CASSAPGTGKLFF.

As for this clone: Distinct nucleotide sequences in the sample also encode this CDR3. Here the CDR3 DNA reads TGCGCCAGCAGCTTGAACCGGGTAGAGACCCAGTACTTC. The encoded protein is CASSLNRVETQYF. J is TRBJ2-5 and V is TRBV5-1; no clear D gene. This CDR3 region has 13 residues. Germline V gene sequence: CDR1 SGHRS, CDR2 YFSETQ. V was cut by 1 base and J by 4 bases, with 8 bases left in between.

The rearrangement joins TRBV18 to TRBJ1-1; D gene ambiguous. The CDR3 extends over 12 amino acids. Trimming stripped 1 base from V and 7 bases from J, with 7 bases between. CDR1 KGHSH and CDR2 LQKENI come from the germline V gene. CDR3 protein: CASSPRENEAFF. The CDR3 DNA follows: TGTGCCAGCTCACCACGGGAGAATGAAGCTTTCTTT.

The chain joins TRBV6-5 to TRBJ1-5, with TRBD1 as a possible D gene (5 bases). CDR1 MNHEY and CDR2 SVGAGI come from the germline V gene. V was pared by 5 bases and J by 3 bases, with 8 bases between. The CDR3 loop spans 13 amino acids. The DNA of the CDR3 is TGTGCCAGCAGTCCAGGGACCAATCAGCCCCAGCATTTT. As protein: CASSPGTNQPQHF.

Of note for this clone: Other DNA sequences in this sample translate to the same CDR3. V gene TRBV11-2 combines with J gene TRBJ2-7; D gene unclear. V dropped 5 bases and J dropped 1 base, with 3 bases sitting between them. The CDR3 runs 11 residues. Germline loops: CDR1 SGHAT, CDR2 FQNNGV. The CDR3 reads CASSNSYEQYF. CDR3 nucleotides: TGTGCCAGCAGCAATTCCTACGAGCAGTACTTC. The full variable domain, in which reference TRBV11-2 and TRBJ2-7 provide the parts outside the CDR3, is EAGVAQSPRYKIIEKRQSVAFWCNPISGHATLYWYQQILGQGPKLLIQFQNNGVVDDSQLPKDRFSAERLKGVDSTLKIQPAKLEDSAVYLCASSNSYEQYFGPGTRLTVT.

This clone was counted a single time. The V call is TRBV28, the J call TRBJ1-1; D may be TRBD1 (6 bases). The V and J ends lost 2 bases and 0 bases respectively, with 10 bases between them. This CDR3 region has 15 residues. The V gene's germline CDR1 is MDHEN and CDR2 SYDVKM. CDR3 nucleotide sequence: TGTGCCAGCAGTTTAGGACAGCACATGAACACTGAAGCTTTCTTT. Protein product: CASSLGQHMNTEAFF.

The CDR3 DNA sequence: TGTGCCAGCAGCCTCTTTGGGAGGGCAATGACCCAAGAGACCCAGTACTTC. Its protein product is CASSLFGRAMTQETQYF. This chain links TRBV28 with TRBJ2-5, with 7 bases matching TRBD2. CDR3 length: 17 residues. Losses at the gene ends were 6 bases for V and 1 base for J; bases not matched to a gene: 14. The V gene's germline CDR1 is MDHEN and CDR2 SYDVKM.

V is TRBV5-8 and J is TRBJ2-7; a possible D gene is TRBD2 (5 bases). The length of the CDR3 is 18 residues. Germline V CDR1 and CDR2: SGHTS, YDEGEE. V shed 0 bases and J shed 2 bases, with 21 bases lying between them. CDR3 DNA: TGTGCCAGCAGCTTGGATCCGGGGTACGATGCGAAAGCCTACGAGCAGTACTTC. Its protein is CASSLDPGYDAKAYEQYF. Variable domain in full (rest from reference TRBV5-8 and TRBJ2-7): EAGVTQSPTHLIKTRGQQATLRCSPISGHTSVYWYQQALGLGLQFLLWYDEGEERNRGNFPPRFSGRQFPNYSSELNVNALELEDSALYLCASSLDPGYDAKAYEQYFGPGTRLTVT.

The chain carries TRBV4-1 and TRBJ2-7; 8 positions match TRBD2. Per the germline V gene, CDR1 is MGHRA and CDR2 is YSYEKL. The CDR3 covers 16 residues. The V and J ends lost 1 base and 5 bases, in that order; junction bases with no gene match: 10. This CDR3 is CASSQGKVAGLDEQYF. The DNA for the CDR3 is TGCGCCAGCAGCCAAGGGAAGGTAGCGGGACTAGACGAGCAGTACTTC.